Listed here are 5 T cell receptor beta chains from one sample, sequenced in a study of CD8+CD57+ T cells in acquired aplastic anemia. Both TCR beta VDJ combination and CDR3 sequence profiling were carried out. Genomic DNA was the template for this profiling. A single record per CDR3 protein comes from TCRdb applying MiXCR to the reads. Among about 270,000 distinct CDR3 sequences listed, 45% to 70% were seen once. Sequencing used sorted CD4+, CD8+, or CD8+CD57+ T cells (not recorded which) from PBMCs. Receptor source: a human donor with severe aplastic anemia or a healthy control (not recorded which).

V usage is TRBV25-1 and J usage is TRBJ1-2, with TRBD1 as a possible D gene (6 bases). The germline V gene has CDR1 MGHDK and CDR2 SYGVNS. The CDR3 has 18 amino acids. V lost 4 bases and J lost 4, with 25 bases in between. Here the CDR3 reads CASSGASQRDISTYGYTF. The DNA for the CDR3 is TGTGCCAGCAGTGGGGCGTCACAAAGGGACATCTCGACCTATGGCTACACCTTC.

The chain carries TRBV2 and TRBJ1-2; 9 nucleotides line up with TRBD1. Germline V gives CDR1 SNHLY, CDR2 FYNNEI. This CDR3 is built from 13 residues. Losses at the gene ends were 5 bases for V and 7 bases for J; bases not matched to a gene: 5. The CDR3 bases are TGTGCCAGCAGTTTACAGGGGGCACGTGGCTACACCTTC. Its protein product is CASSLQGARGYTF.

V is TRBV15 and J is TRBJ1-4, with D hard to call. From germline, CDR1 is LNHNV and CDR2 YYDKDF (reference sequence). V lost 3 bases to trimming and J lost 4 bases, with 6 bases between them. The CDR3 sequence is 13 residues long. CDR3 sequence (DNA): TGTGCCACCAGCAGGGGTGTTAATGAAAAACTGTTTTTT. This encodes CATSRGVNEKLFF.

CDR3 amino acids: CSVILAGVNEQFF. The DNA for the CDR3 is TGCAGTGTCATACTAGCGGGAGTCAATGAGCAGTTCTTC. V gene TRBV20-1 combines with J gene TRBJ2-1; 11 positions match TRBD2. Germline V gives CDR1 DFQATT, CDR2 SNEGSKA (reference sequence). V shed 7 bases and J 6 bases; nucleotides not matched to a gene: 5. CDR3 length: 13 amino acids.

This clonotype has a count of ten or more. The chain uses TRBV29-1 and TRBJ2-3; 10 nucleotides match TRBD1. The CDR3 runs to 15 residues. J was trimmed by 1 base and V by 3 bases; bases with no gene match: 4. Germline CDR1 SQVTM, CDR2 ANQGSEA. The CDR3, as DNA: TGCAGCGTTGAGGCCGACAGGGGGCGCACAGATACGCAGTATTTT. Amino acids: CSVEADRGRTDTQYF.